Listed here are 7 T cell receptor beta chains from one sample, sequenced in a study of PD-1 blockade in classical Hodgkin lymphoma. Relapse was seen in all patients after autologous stem cell transplantation, and brentuximab vedotin exposure was variable. TCRdb's copy holds only in-frame clones and misses some; the assay was immunoSEQ multiplex PCR. The repertoire holds tens of thousands of clones, with about 91% as singletons. Sequences were derived from peripheral blood mononuclear cells (PBMCs), sampled before the second cycle of nivolumab. These receptors were obtained from a human donor with classical Hodgkin lymphoma.

The V gene is TRBV27, the J gene TRBJ1-4, with TRBD1 identical over 9 bases. From germline, CDR1 is MNHEY and CDR2 SMNVEV (reference sequence). This CDR3 comprises 17 residues. Trimming cost V 4 bases and J 8 bases; bases outside gene matches: 14. This chain's CDR3 is CASSSPPRGQGMEKLFF. The CDR3 DNA follows: TGTGCCAGCAGTTCCCCTCCCCGAGGACAGGGGATGGAAAAACTGTTTTTT. Together with reference TRBV27 and TRBJ1-4, the CDR3 gives the full variable domain: EAQVTQNPRYLITVTGKKLTVTCSQNMNHEYMSWYRQDPGLGLRQIYYSMNVEVTDKGDVPEGYKVSRKEKRNFPLILESPSPNQTSLYFCASSSPPRGQGMEKLFFGSGTQLSVL.

The chain joins TRBV11-3 to TRBJ2-2, with 8 nucleotides matching TRBD1. Germline V gene sequence: CDR1 SGHNT, CDR2 YENEEA. V lost 10 bases to trimming and J lost 7 bases; unmatched junction nucleotides: 8. The CDR3 totals 13 residues. CDR3 region: CATATGVDGELFF. The CDR3 DNA sequence: TGTGCCACCGCGACAGGGGTGGACGGGGAGCTGTTTTTT.

The chain is built from TRBV28 and TRBJ2-2; D may be TRBD2 (6 bases). Germline CDR1 and CDR2: MDHEN and SYDVKM. The V and J ends lost 8 bases and 6 bases respectively, with 13 bases between them. The CDR3 has 13 amino acids. The CDR3 DNA reads as TGTGCCAGCTTCTGGACGGGAGCCGGGGAGCTGTTTTTT. Translated: CASFWTGAGELFF.

This clone was recorded only once. The chain has TRBV6-1 and TRBJ2-7, with 7 bases that match TRBD1. The germline CDR1 and CDR2 sequences are MNHNS and SASEGT. The CDR3 is 17 amino acids. V shed 3 bases, J shed 7 bases, and the junction held 18 bases outside the gene matches. In DNA, the CDR3 is TGTGCCAGCAGTGAGATCCCGGGACAGATGTGGATTAATGAGCAGTACTTC. Translating it yields CASSEIPGQMWINEQYF.

V is TRBV4-1 and J is TRBJ1-2; D might be TRBD1 (5 bases). V was pared by 3 bases and J by 2 bases, with 7 bases between. The V gene's germline CDR1 is MGHRA and CDR2 YSYEKL. The CDR3 runs 13 residues. Here the CDR3 DNA reads TGCGCCAGCAGCCAGACAGCCAACTATGGCTACACCTTC. Protein product: CASSQTANYGYTF.

CDR3 nucleotides: TGCGCCAGCAGCCAAAAAAACATTTCTCCTTCGCCCCTCCACTTT. This sequence encodes CASSQKNISPSPLHF. V is TRBV4-1 and J is TRBJ1-6; D is uncertain. Trimming removed 2 bases from V and 13 bases from J, with 18 bases in between. CDR3 length: 15 amino acids. The V gene's germline CDR1 is MGHRA and CDR2 YSYEKL.

The gene calls are TRBV29-1 and TRBJ2-5; 7 bases align to TRBD2. Germline V gives CDR1 SQVTM, CDR2 ANQGSEA. The CDR3 sequence is 13 residues long. V was clipped by 5 bases and J by 2 bases; unmatched bases: 5. As DNA, the CDR3 is TGCAGCGTTTGGGGAGCGGGGCAAGAGACCCAGTACTTC. Amino acid sequence: CSVWGAGQETQYF.